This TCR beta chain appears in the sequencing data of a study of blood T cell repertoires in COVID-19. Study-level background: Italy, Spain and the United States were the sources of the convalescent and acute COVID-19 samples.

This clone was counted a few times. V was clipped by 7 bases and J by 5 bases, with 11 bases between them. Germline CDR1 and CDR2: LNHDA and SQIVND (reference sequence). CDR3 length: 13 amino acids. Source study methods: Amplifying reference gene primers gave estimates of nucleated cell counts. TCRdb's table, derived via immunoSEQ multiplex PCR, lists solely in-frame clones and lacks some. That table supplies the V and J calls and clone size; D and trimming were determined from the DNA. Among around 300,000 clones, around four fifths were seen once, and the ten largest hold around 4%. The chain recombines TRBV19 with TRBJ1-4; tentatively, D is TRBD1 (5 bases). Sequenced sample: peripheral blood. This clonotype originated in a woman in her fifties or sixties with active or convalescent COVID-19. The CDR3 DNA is TGTGCCAGTAATATGGGGCGGAATGAAAAACTGTTTTTT. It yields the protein CASNMGRNEKLFF.